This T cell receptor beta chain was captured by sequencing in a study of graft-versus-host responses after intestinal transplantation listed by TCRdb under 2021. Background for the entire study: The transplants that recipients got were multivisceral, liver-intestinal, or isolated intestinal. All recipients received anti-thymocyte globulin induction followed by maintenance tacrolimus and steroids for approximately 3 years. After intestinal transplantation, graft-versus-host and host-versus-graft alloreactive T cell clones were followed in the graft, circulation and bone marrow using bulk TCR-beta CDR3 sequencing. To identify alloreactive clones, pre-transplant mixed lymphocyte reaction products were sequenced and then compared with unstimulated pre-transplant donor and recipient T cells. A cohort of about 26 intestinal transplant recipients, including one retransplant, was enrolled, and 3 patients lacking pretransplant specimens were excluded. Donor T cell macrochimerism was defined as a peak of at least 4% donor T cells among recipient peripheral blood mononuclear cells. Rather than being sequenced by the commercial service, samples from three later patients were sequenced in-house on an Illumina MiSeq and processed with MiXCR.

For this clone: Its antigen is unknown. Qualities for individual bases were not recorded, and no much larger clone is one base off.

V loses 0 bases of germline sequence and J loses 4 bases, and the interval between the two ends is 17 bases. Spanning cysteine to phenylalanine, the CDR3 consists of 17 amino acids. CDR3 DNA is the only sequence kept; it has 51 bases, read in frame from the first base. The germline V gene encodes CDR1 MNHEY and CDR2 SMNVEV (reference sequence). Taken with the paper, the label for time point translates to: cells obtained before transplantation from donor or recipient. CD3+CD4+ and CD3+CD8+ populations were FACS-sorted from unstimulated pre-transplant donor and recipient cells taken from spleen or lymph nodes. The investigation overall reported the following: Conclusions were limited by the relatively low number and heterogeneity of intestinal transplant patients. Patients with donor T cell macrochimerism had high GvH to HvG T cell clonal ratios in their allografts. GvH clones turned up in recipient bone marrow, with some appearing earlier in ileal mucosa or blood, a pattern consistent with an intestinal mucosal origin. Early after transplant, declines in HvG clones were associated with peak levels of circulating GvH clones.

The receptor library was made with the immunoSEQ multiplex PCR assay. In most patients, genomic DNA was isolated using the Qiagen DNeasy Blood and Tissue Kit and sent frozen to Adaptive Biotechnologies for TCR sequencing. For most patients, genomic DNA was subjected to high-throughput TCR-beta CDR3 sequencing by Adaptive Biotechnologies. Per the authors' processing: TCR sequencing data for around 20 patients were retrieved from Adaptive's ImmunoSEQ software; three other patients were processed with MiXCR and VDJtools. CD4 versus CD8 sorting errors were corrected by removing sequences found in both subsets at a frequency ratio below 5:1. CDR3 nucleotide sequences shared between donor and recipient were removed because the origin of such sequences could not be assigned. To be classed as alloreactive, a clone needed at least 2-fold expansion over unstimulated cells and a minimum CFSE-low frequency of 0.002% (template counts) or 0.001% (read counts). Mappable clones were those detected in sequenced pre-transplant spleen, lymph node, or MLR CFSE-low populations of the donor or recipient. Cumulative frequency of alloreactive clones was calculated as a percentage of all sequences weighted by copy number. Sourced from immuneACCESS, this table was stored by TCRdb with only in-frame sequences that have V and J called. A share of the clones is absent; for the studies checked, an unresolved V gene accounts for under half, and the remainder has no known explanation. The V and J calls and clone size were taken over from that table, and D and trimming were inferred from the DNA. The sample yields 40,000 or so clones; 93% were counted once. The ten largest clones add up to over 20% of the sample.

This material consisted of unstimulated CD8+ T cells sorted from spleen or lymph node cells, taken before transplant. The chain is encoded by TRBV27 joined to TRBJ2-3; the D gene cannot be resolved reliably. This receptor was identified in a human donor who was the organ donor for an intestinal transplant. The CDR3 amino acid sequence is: CASSLSILGLGSDTQYF. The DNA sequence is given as TGTGCCAGCAGTTTATCGATATTAGGTCTAGGATCAGATACGCAGTATTTT.